This T cell receptor beta chain derives from a study of regulatory dendritic cells for organ transplantation. Sorted subsets were CFSE-labeled and cultured roughly five days with allogeneic dendritic cells. The repertoire was sequenced with immunoSEQ multiplex PCR; TCRdb's copy has only in-frame clones and lacks some. The profile covers 3,900 or so clones, with roughly 60% appearing a single time and under 20% taken by the ten largest. Study-wide points: Naive CD4+ and CD8+ repertoires were highly diverse; memory CD8+ was most oligoclonal.

The trim removed 5 bases at V and 2 bases at J, leaving 13 bases unmatched. Germline values: CDR1 SGHVS, CDR2 FQNEAQ. The CDR3 extends over 19 amino acids. This clone was detected once. The antigen is unknown. The receptor was derived from a human donor in good health. Material: memory CD8+ T cells from blood cultured with regulatory dendritic cells. As to subset: CD45RO+ memory T cells. This chain joins TRBV7-8 and TRBJ2-5, with TRBD2 identical over 14 bases. The CDR3 sequence: CASSPGLAGDQTRQETQYF. The CDR3, as DNA: TGTGCCAGCAGCCCGGGACTAGCGGGGGACCAAACCAGGCAAGAGACCCAGTACTTC.